A single sample gave rise to the 10 T cell receptor beta chains below, sequenced in a study of cytomegalovirus exposure and HLA in healthy donors. The assay was immunoSEQ multiplex PCR, and TCRdb's table has in-frame clones only and misses some. The sample includes fewer than 300,000 clones, roughly 90% of them seen just once. Sequenced: PBMCs. The origin of the receptors is a woman aged 18-29 years in good health and CMV-seronegative.

The V gene is TRBV5-1, the J gene TRBJ1-4; no clear D. This CDR3 is built from 15 residues. Germline CDR1 SGHRS, CDR2 YFSETQ. Between the trimmed V and J ends, which lost 0 bases and 0 bases, there was a span of 6 bases. The CDR3 DNA is TGCGCCAGCAGCTTGGCTACTTCAACTAATGAAAAACTGTTTTTT. This translates into CASSLATSTNEKLFF.

The gene calls are TRBV25-1 and TRBJ2-6; 12 positions agree with TRBD1. Germline loops: CDR1 MGHDK, CDR2 SYGVNS. The V segment lost 7 bases and the J segment 0 bases; nucleotides outside the gene matches: 4. CDR3 size: 17 residues. The CDR3 DNA sequence: TGTGCCAGCACCATGGGACAGGGGGCCTCTGGGGCCAACGTCCTGACTTTC. It codes for CASTMGQGASGANVLTF.

The count of this clone is one. The chain links TRBV9 to TRBJ2-3; 11 bases line up with TRBD2. The J segment lost 4 bases and the V segment lost 1 base, leaving 8 bases of the junction unmatched. This CDR3 has 17 amino acids. Germline V gives CDR1 SGDLS, CDR2 YYNGEE. CDR3 protein: CASSVPPTSGTPDTQYF. The CDR3, as DNA: TGTGCCAGCAGCGTACCCCCGACTAGCGGGACACCAGATACGCAGTATTTT.

The chain employs TRBV7-9 and TRBJ1-1, with D hard to call. The CDR3 is made up of 13 amino acids. V dropped 7 bases and J dropped 1 base, with 10 bases sitting between them. CDR1 is SEHNR, CDR2 FQNEAQ, per germline (reference sequence). In DNA form, the CDR3 reads TGTGCCAGCAAACCCCTAGAGAACACTGAAGCTTTCTTT. It translates to CASKPLENTEAFF.

V gene TRBV5-5 combines with J gene TRBJ2-7; TRBD2 matches 8 bases. This CDR3 region has 16 residues. V dropped 0 bases and J dropped 2; count of bases not matched to a gene: 7. Germline CDR1 is SGHKS and CDR2 is YYEKEE (reference sequence). This chain's CDR3 is CASSLDGGRQAYEQYF. In DNA form, the CDR3 reads TGTGCCAGCAGCTTGGATGGCGGGAGGCAGGCCTACGAGCAGTACTTC.

The count of this clone is one. This chain links TRBV6-5 with TRBJ2-1, with D tentatively TRBD2 (6 bases). This CDR3 spans 15 amino acids. The germline CDR1 and CDR2 sequences are MNHEY and SVGAGI. V was clipped by 1 base and J by 9 bases, with 16 bases between them. Here the CDR3 DNA reads TGTGCCAGCAGTTACTGGGGAAGGAGGGATCCTGAGCAGTTCTTC. Its protein product is CASSYWGRRDPEQFF.

This chain connects TRBV6-5 to TRBJ2-1; tentatively, D is TRBD2 (5 bases). Germline V lookup: CDR1 MNHEY, CDR2 SVGAGI. V shed 6 bases and J shed 4 bases, with 16 bases lying between them. This CDR3 spans 15 amino acids. Here the CDR3 reads CASSRAHPGYNEQFF. The DNA for the CDR3 is TGTGCCAGCAGCCGCGCCCATCCGGGATACAATGAGCAGTTCTTC.

The chain is built from TRBV11-2 and TRBJ1-1, with unresolved D. Looked up from germline, CDR1 is SGHAT and CDR2 is FQNNGV. Trimming shortened V by 7 bases and J by 4 bases, and 13 bases separated the two germline ends. The CDR3 sequence is 13 residues long. The CDR3 DNA is TGTGCCAGCAACACTAACCTTGGCACTGAAGCTTTCTTT. Its translation: CASNTNLGTEAFF.

The V call is TRBV7-9, the J call TRBJ1-5; the match to TRBD1 covers 11 bases. The CDR3 is made up of 17 amino acids. CDR1 is SEHNR and CDR2 is FQNEAQ in the germline V gene (reference sequence). J lost 1 base, V lost 1 base, and 3 bases had no gene match. CDR3 protein: CASSLEGQGASNQPQHF. The CDR3, as DNA: TGTGCCAGCAGCTTAGAAGGACAGGGGGCAAGCAATCAGCCCCAGCATTTT.

The chain recombines TRBV19 with TRBJ2-1; TRBD2 is a possible D gene (7 bases). The CDR3 totals 15 residues. From germline, CDR1 is LNHDA and CDR2 SQIVND (reference sequence). Trimming pared 7 bases from V and 0 bases from J, leaving 13 bases between. Written as DNA, the CDR3 is TGTGCCAGTATAGGGGGGGATATCTCCTACAATGAGCAGTTCTTC. Protein: CASIGGDISYNEQFF.